This T cell receptor beta chain emerged from a study of T cells after yellow fever vaccination. Study in general: When fractions had low cell numbers, they were prepared with SMART-Seq v4 Ultra Low Input.

Study-level results: Abundant bulk-derived clonotypes could contaminate FACS-sorted repertoires. Overlap between CD4 and CD8 compartments was detected for a small share of clonotypes. It was a weaker secondary response, yet one that peaked faster, at day 5 versus 15.

TCRdb used MiXCR to reprocess the 5' RACE reads, holding one entry per CDR3 protein. The repertoire includes under 600,000 distinct CDR3 sequences, roughly 12% of them detected once, and more than 13% sits in the top ten. This clonotype was seen a handful of times. Its antigen is not identified. The specimen comprised PBMCs, sampled on the day of the yellow fever booster vaccination. The origin of this receptor is a man younger than 45 who received the YFV17D yellow fever vaccine.

The CDR3 reads CASSSIAGVSYNEQFF. DNA of the CDR3: TGTGCCAGCAGCTCCATAGCGGGGGTCTCCTACAATGAGCAGTTCTTC. This sequence joins TRBV3-1 and TRBJ2-1; 9 bases line up with TRBD2. The CDR3 contains 16 residues. V lost 5 bases, J lost 0 bases, and 5 bases stayed unmatched. Per germline, CDR1 LGHDT and CDR2 YNNKEL (reference sequence).